What follows describes a single T cell receptor beta chain. The antigen is undetermined. Losses at the gene ends were 6 bases for V and 5 bases for J; bases not matched to a gene: 10. This CDR3 contains 16 residues. Looked up from germline, CDR1 is SGHVS and CDR2 is FNYEAQ. The sample originates from a study of T cell responses to AZD1222 COVID-19 vaccine. The study's findings and limits: Of spike-specific TCRs, nearly half reportedly target regions left unmutated in variants. Donors were mostly white British, more females; clonal diversity possibly underestimated.

TCRdb's table, derived via immunoSEQ multiplex PCR, lists solely in-frame clones and lacks some. The table has under 150,000 clones, more than 85% seen once. This TCR derives from an adult in good health. The chain combines TRBV7-6 with TRBJ2-7; 13 nucleotides line up with TRBD2. Source: peripheral blood, taken on day 0 of AZD1222 vaccination. Here the CDR3 DNA reads TGTGCCAGCAGTAGGGGACTAGCGGGATATCGTAACGAGCAGTACTTC. Protein product: CASSRGLAGYRNEQYF. Using reference TRBV7-6 and TRBJ2-7 for the parts outside the CDR3, the full variable domain is GAGVSQSPRYKVTKRGQDVALRCDPISGHVSLYWYRQALGQGPEFLTYFNYEAQQDKSGLPNDRFSAERPEGSISTLTIQRTEQRDSAMYRCASSRGLAGYRNEQYFGPGTRLTVT.